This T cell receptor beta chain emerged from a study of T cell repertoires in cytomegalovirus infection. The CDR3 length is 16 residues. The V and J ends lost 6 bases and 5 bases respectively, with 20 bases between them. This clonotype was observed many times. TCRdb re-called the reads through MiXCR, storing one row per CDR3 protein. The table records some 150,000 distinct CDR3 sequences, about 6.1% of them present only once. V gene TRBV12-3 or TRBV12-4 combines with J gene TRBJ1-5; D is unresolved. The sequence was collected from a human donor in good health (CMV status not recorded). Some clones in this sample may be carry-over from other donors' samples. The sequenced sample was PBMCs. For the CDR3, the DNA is TGTGCCAGCAGAGAACCAAAGGGTATCGGCGATCAGCCCCAGCATTTT. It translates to CASREPKGIGDQPQHF.